These T cell receptor beta chains were read from a single sample in a study of regulatory T cells in long-lasting Graves disease. TCRdb re-analysed the multiplex PCR reads in MiXCR, keeping a single row per CDR3 protein. The table lists some 400,000 distinct CDR3 sequences, around 14% of them singletons. This same sample was also part of a study on T cells in Graves' hyperthyroidism and ophthalmopathy.

Sequenced material: peripheral blood mononuclear cells (PBMCs), taken at new diagnosis, from a patient treated with antithyroid drugs. These receptors were taken from a woman aged 25 to 45 with Graves disease. Each CDR3 is given with its conserved first and last residue. The D gene is left open where the match is weak. Size is stated for part of the rows, as once, few or many counts, or as a class when the clone is expanded.

v_call	d_call	cdr3_length	clone_size	j_call	cdr3_nt	cdr3_aa
TRBV7-9	TRBD2	16	NA	TRBJ2-6	TGTGCCAGCAGCTTAGTGAGCGGGAGTGGGGCCAACGTCCTGACTTTC	CASSLVSGSGANVLTF
TRBV5-1	TRBD1	13	many	TRBJ2-3	TGCGCCAGCAGCTTAAGAGCCGGGACAGCATGGTATTTT	CASSLRAGTAWYF
TRBV11-2	TRBD2	14	few	TRBJ2-3	TGTGCCAGCAACGGACTAGCGGGCACAGATACGCAGTATTTT	CASNGLAGTDTQYF
TRBV5-4	TRBD2	16	few	TRBJ2-1	TGTGCCAGCAGCTTGGCTAGCGGGAGGACCTACAATGAGCAGTTCTTC	CASSLASGRTYNEQFF
TRBV5-1	NA	14	many	TRBJ1-1	TGCGCCAGCAGCTTGGGGGGCTCGAACACTGAAGCTTTCTTT	CASSLGGSNTEAFF
TRBV28	NA	16	many	TRBJ2-4	TGTGCCAGCAGTTTAACGATTAGGGGAGCCAAAAACATTCAGTACTTC	CASSLTIRGAKNIQYF
TRBV30	NA	14	NA	TRBJ2-3	TGTGCCTGGAGTGTTAGCGGATTCACAGATACGCAGTATTTT	CAWSVSGFTDTQYF
TRBV5-6	NA	13	many	TRBJ1-2	TGTGCCAGCAGCCCGAATGAGTTTTGGGGCTACACCTTC	CASSPNEFWGYTF
TRBV24-1	NA	16	NA	TRBJ2-1	TGTGCCACCAGTTCCGGGTGGTCCCGTTCCTACAATGAGCAGTTCTTC	CATSSGWSRSYNEQFF
TRBV4-1	NA	16	many	TRBJ2-1	TGCGCCAGCAGCCATGCAGGGAAATCCCCCTACAATGAGCAGTTCTTC	CASSHAGKSPYNEQFF
TRBV30	NA	13	many	TRBJ1-1	TGTGCCTGGCTTCGAGGGGCAGAGACTGAAGCTTTCTTT	CAWLRGAETEAFF
TRBV9	TRBD2	20	many	TRBJ2-2	TGTGCCAGCAGCGGAAAAACCGGGACTAGCGACCCTAGGGGCACCGGGGAGCTGTTTTTT	CASSGKTGTSDPRGTGELFF
TRBV24-1	TRBD2	15	few	TRBJ2-1	TGTGCCACCAGTGAAGCTAGCGGGGTATACAATGAGCAGTTCTTC	CATSEASGVYNEQFF
TRBV19	TRBD1	14	few	TRBJ1-2	TGTGCCAGTAGTATCACAGGGGTTTGGAGTGGCTACACCTTC	CASSITGVWSGYTF
TRBV6-2/TRBV6-3	NA	16	many	TRBJ2-1	TGTGCCAGCAGTTACTCCTCTAGGACTTTGCTCATTGAGCAGTTCTTC	CASSYSSRTLLIEQFF
TRBV10-3	TRBD1	14	many	TRBJ2-2	TGTGCCAACGCCGGACAGGGGAACACCGGGGAGCTGTTTTTT	CANAGQGNTGELFF
TRBV10-3	TRBD1	14	NA	TRBJ2-2	TGTGCCATCAGCGGGACAGGCAACACCGGGGAGCTGTTTTTT	CAISGTGNTGELFF
TRBV6-2/TRBV6-3	NA	13	few	TRBJ1-2	TGTGCCAGCAGGGGGGACACCAACTATGGCTACACCTTC	CASRGDTNYGYTF
TRBV5-1	NA	12	few	TRBJ2-1	TGCGCCAGCAGCCCGTGGGGCGATGAGCAGTTCTTC	CASSPWGDEQFF
TRBV15	NA	15	many	TRBJ2-7	TGTGCCACCAGCGTAAACCCGGGGAGTATGGACGAGCAGTACTTC	CATSVNPGSMDEQYF
TRBV20-1	TRBD1	12	many	TRBJ2-1	TGCAGTCCGGGACAGGGGAACAATGAGCAGTTCTTC	CSPGQGNNEQFF
TRBV5-1	NA	15	few	TRBJ1-5	TGCGCCAGCAGCTTGGGTTCAGGCAGGGATCAGCCCCAGCATTTT	CASSLGSGRDQPQHF
TRBV2	TRBD1	16	many	TRBJ1-5	TGTGCCAGCAGTAGCCGGGACAGTCTGGCCAGCCAGCCCCAGCATTTT	CASSSRDSLASQPQHF
TRBV20-1	TRBD2	19	many	TRBJ2-5	TGCAGTGCTAGAGGAATGGGGACTAGCGGGAGGAGGGTTGGCGAGACCCAGTACTTC	CSARGMGTSGRRVGETQYF
TRBV11-2	NA	14	many	TRBJ1-6	TGTGCCAGCAGCTTAGACAGGGGAAGCCCACCCCTCCACTTT	CASSLDRGSPPLHF
TRBV24-1	NA	14	many	TRBJ2-5	TGTGCCACCAGTCTCGGCGGGAACCAAGAGACCCAGTACTTC	CATSLGGNQETQYF
TRBV24-1	NA	15	NA	TRBJ2-7	TGTGCCACCAGTGACGCGCGTGACGGCAAGCTCGAGCAGTACTTC	CATSDARDGKLEQYF
TRBV19	TRBD2	17	few	TRBJ2-1	TGTGCCAGTAGTAAATTGGCAGGACTAGCGGCCCCCAATGAGCAGTTCTTC	CASSKLAGLAAPNEQFF
TRBV9	TRBD2	15	NA	TRBJ2-1	TGTGCCAGCAGCGCCGGGACTAGTCGTCAAAATGAGCAGTTCTTC	CASSAGTSRQNEQFF
TRBV2	TRBD1	14	many	TRBJ2-1	TGTGCCAGCGAGGGACAGGGGATATACAATGAGCAGTTCTTC	CASEGQGIYNEQFF
TRBV29-1	NA	14	few	TRBJ1-4	TGCAGCGTCGGAGAAGTAGCAACTAATGAAAAACTGTTTTTT	CSVGEVATNEKLFF
TRBV20-1	TRBD1	15	many	TRBJ1-1	TGCAGTGCTAGCGTCCCGGACAGGGTGGGTACTGAAGCTTTCTTT	CSASVPDRVGTEAFF
TRBV4-1	NA	14	many	TRBJ1-2	TGCGCCAGCAGCCAAGTTCGGGACGAGCGGGGCTACACCTTC	CASSQVRDERGYTF
TRBV18	NA	14	NA	TRBJ1-1	TGTGCCAGCTCACCGGGGACCCCCTTCACTGAAGCTTTCTTT	CASSPGTPFTEAFF
TRBV27	NA	13	many	TRBJ2-7	TGTGCCAGCAGTTTAGGGGGAGTTGAAGAGCAGTACTTC	CASSLGGVEEQYF
TRBV10-3	NA	13	few	TRBJ2-5	TGTGCCATCAAGTCTAGCGCCAAAGAGACCCAGTACTTC	CAIKSSAKETQYF
TRBV18	NA	14	few	TRBJ2-7	TGTGCCAGCTCCGGTCCCCTTCCTGCGGGAGAGCAGTACTTC	CASSGPLPAGEQYF
TRBV6-2/TRBV6-3	TRBD2	15	few	TRBJ2-2	TGTGCCAGCAGTGCGGCTAGCGGAAACGCCGGGGAGCTGTTTTTT	CASSAASGNAGELFF
TRBV19	NA	15	many	TRBJ2-1	TGTGCCAGTAGTATGTCGGCTAGGGAAAGCTATGAGCAGTTCTTC	CASSMSARESYEQFF
TRBV7-8	TRBD2	16	NA	TRBJ2-5	TGTGCCAGCAGCTTTGGACTAGCGGGAGGTCGAGAGACCCAGTACTTC	CASSFGLAGGRETQYF
TRBV24-1	NA	14	few	TRBJ2-1	TGTGCCACCAGTGAGGAAGCAGGGTACAATGAGCAGTTCTTC	CATSEEAGYNEQFF
TRBV7-9	TRBD2	17	many	TRBJ2-7	TGTGCCAGCAGCTTCCGAAGACTAGCGGGAGACGAGTACGAGCAGTACTTC	CASSFRRLAGDEYEQYF
TRBV6-1	NA	13	many	TRBJ1-1	TGTGCCAGCAGTGGACAGCCGAACACTGAAGCTTTCTTT	CASSGQPNTEAFF
TRBV2	TRBD1	19	NA	TRBJ2-2	TGTGCCAGCAGTCGGAAACCGCCGGGACAGGGGTTGAACACCGGGGAGCTGTTTTTT	CASSRKPPGQGLNTGELFF
TRBV4-1	TRBD1	16	NA	TRBJ2-2	TGCGCCAGCAGCCAAGATCTCGGCAGGGGGCGAGGGGAGCTGTTTTTT	CASSQDLGRGRGELFF
TRBV7-8	TRBD2	16	many	TRBJ2-1	TGTGCCAGCAGCTCAGCCCTAGCGGGAACCTACAATGAGCAGTTCTTC	CASSSALAGTYNEQFF
TRBV28	NA	15	many	TRBJ1-1	TGTGCCAGCAGTTCACCCTCGGGGGAGAACACTGAAGCTTTCTTT	CASSSPSGENTEAFF
TRBV27	TRBD2	12	many	TRBJ2-1	TGTGCCAGCAGTGGGGGGGTCCATGAGCAGTTCTTC	CASSGGVHEQFF
TRBV3-1	NA	14	many	TRBJ2-5	TGTGCCAGCAGCCCCGACTCCCCGGGGAAGACCCAGTACTTC	CASSPDSPGKTQYF
TRBV20-1	NA	14	many	TRBJ2-3	TGCAGTGCTAGCCCAATCTTAAGCACAGATACGCAGTATTTT	CSASPILSTDTQYF
TRBV12-3/TRBV12-4	NA	14	many	TRBJ2-1	TGTGCCAGCCAGAGGGGGGGAGGGCGGAATGAGCAGTTCTTC	CASQRGGGRNEQFF